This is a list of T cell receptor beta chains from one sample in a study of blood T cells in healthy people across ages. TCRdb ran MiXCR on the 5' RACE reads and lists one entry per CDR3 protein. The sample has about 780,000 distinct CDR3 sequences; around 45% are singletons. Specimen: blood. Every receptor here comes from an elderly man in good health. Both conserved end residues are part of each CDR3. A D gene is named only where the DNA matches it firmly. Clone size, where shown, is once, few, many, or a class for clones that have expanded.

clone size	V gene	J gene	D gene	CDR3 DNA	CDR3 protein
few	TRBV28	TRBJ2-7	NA	TGTGCCAGCAGTTTATCACCGACCCGGCAGTACTTC	CASSLSPTRQYF
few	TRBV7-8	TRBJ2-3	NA	TGTGCCAGCAGCTTAGGGCGGGCCAGAAGTACAGATACGCAGTATTTT	CASSLGRARSTDTQYF
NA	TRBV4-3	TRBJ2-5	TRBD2	TGCGCCAGCAGCCAAGATGTGGATAGCGGGAGGTGGTACTTC	CASSQDVDSGRWYF
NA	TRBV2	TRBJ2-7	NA	TGTGCCAGCAGAGCAGGGAGCACCTACGAGCAGTACTTC	CASRAGSTYEQYF
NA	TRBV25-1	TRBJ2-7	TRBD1	TGTGCCAGCAGTGAATTGGGACAGGGAGATCACAATGAGCAGTACTTC	CASSELGQGDHNEQYF
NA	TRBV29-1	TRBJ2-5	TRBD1	TGCAGCGAATGGACAGGACGAGAGACCCAGTACTTC	CSEWTGRETQYF
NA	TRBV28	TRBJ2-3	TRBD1	TGTGCCAGCAGCCCTACCACGGGCAGGGGGCAAACAGATACGCAGTATTTT	CASSPTTGRGQTDTQYF
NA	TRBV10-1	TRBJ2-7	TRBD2	TGCGCCAGCAGTGATTCGGGGACTAGCTCGCCCTACGAGCAGTACTTC	CASSDSGTSSPYEQYF
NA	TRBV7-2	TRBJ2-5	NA	TGTGCCAGCAGCTTAGGCTGGAAACGTTCCAGCATCCAAGAGACCCAGTACTTC	CASSLGWKRSSIQETQYF
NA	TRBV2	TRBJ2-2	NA	TGTGCCTGGAGGGGACAGACGAACACCGGGGAGCTGTTTTTT	CAWRGQTNTGELFF
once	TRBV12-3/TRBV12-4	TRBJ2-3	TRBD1	TGTGCCAGCAGCAACGGACAGGGTTTGTTGGATACGCAGTATTTT	CASSNGQGLLDTQYF
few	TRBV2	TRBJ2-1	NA	TGTGCCAGCAGTGCGCGACAGTACAATGAGCAGTTCTTC	CASSARQYNEQFF
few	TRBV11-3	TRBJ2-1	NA	TGTGCCAGCAGCCACAGAGGGGGGACGGATACTGAGCAGTTCTTC	CASSHRGGTDTEQFF
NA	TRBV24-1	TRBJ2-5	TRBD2	TGTGCCACCAGTGACCCCCTAGCGGGAGGAGAGACCCAGTACTTC	CATSDPLAGGETQYF
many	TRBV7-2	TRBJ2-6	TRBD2	TGTGCCAGCACCCAAGTGGGGCTAGCGGGATTCTCTGGGGCCAACGTCCTGACTTTC	CASTQVGLAGFSGANVLTF
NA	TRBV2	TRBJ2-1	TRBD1	TGTGCCAGCAGTGAAGGCGGACAGGGGGGTGAGCAGTTCTTC	CASSEGGQGGEQFF
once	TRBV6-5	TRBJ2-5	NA	TGTGCCAGCAGTTACGTCCAACAAGAGACCCAGTACTTC	CASSYVQQETQYF
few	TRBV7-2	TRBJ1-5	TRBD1	TGTGCCAGCAGTGTCACAGGGGGCGGCAATCAGCCCCAGCATTTT	CASSVTGGGNQPQHF
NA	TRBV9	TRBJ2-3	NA	TGTGCCAGCAGCTTCCTCCGGCGGGCATCGGATACGCAGTATTTT	CASSFLRRASDTQYF
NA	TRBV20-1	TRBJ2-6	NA	TGCAGTGCTAGAGATCTGGGGTTTACGTCTGGGGCCAACGTCCTGACTTTC	CSARDLGFTSGANVLTF
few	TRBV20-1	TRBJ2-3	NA	TGCAGTGCTTTTCTTAATCGCGGTAGCACAGATACGCAGTATTTT	CSAFLNRGSTDTQYF
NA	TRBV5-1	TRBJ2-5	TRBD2	TGCGCCAGCAGCGGGGTGACGGGAGGGCCGCAGGAGACCCAGTACTTC	CASSGVTGGPQETQYF
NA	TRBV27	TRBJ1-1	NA	TGTGCCAGCAGTTCCATACAGGGAGGGGAAGCTTTCTTT	CASSSIQGGEAFF
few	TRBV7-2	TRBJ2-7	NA	TGTGCCAGCAGCTTGGCTCCGGCGGGGCACCCCCCCTACGAGCAGTACTTC	CASSLAPAGHPPYEQYF
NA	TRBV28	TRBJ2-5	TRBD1	TGTGCCAGCAGTGGGACAGTAGAGACCCAGTACTTC	CASSGTVETQYF
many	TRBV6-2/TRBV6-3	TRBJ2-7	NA	TGTGCCAGCAGTTACGGTTGGGACGGCTCCTACGAGCAGTACTTC	CASSYGWDGSYEQYF